This TCR beta chain was retrieved from a study of cytomegalovirus exposure and HLA in healthy donors (dated by TCRdb to the late 2010s). About the study as a whole: According to a later analysis, one platform produced both the roughly 110 validation repertoires and the 700 or so repertoires of the first cohort. Besides the first cohort of about 730 subjects, a separate validation cohort made up of 120 different subjects was used. The study was designed to test whether signatures of past pathogen exposure could be identified by cataloging public T cell receptors. The study combined high-throughput TCR immunosequencing, statistical association of individual TCRs with disease status, and machine learning to predict cytomegalovirus infection status. Study-wide conclusions, independent of this receptor: The authors suggested that the approach could potentially be extended to other disease states and immunological phenotypes. In vitro tests confirmed that a few of the cytomegalovirus-associated TCR beta chains recognize cytomegalovirus antigens. Of the cluster scores, roughly 95% were above 0 in a later analysis, which found that TCRs clustered in the first cohort also tended to co-occur in the 130 or so validation repertoires. A later analysis had no HLA typing for the validation cohort, so co-occurrence there was scored across all 130 or so repertoires. Most TCR sequences were seen in very few donors, while some public TCRs were found in many individuals. The classifier was reported to diagnose cytomegalovirus status with high specificity and sensitivity in both the original and validation cohorts. A total of 150 to 200 TCR beta chains were listed by the study as associated with cytomegalovirus.

The library was prepared using the immunoSEQ multiplex PCR assay. Concerning the study's data processing: To diagnose cytomegalovirus status from the catalog of TCR beta chain sequences, a statistical classification framework was built. In its TCRdb copy, this immuneACCESS table keeps in-frame sequences only and misses some clones. Where compared with another copy, unresolved V genes explain less than half of these, and the others have no known cause. D and trimming come from the DNA, and the V and J calls and clone size come from that table. Present in this sample are fewer than 130,000 clones, 70% to 90% of which were seen just once. The ten largest clones take up more than 1.4% of the sample. With respect to this clone: Its antigen specificity is not known. Base qualities are not provided; no much larger clone lies one nucleotide away.

Counted from cysteine to phenylalanine, this CDR3 has 14 amino acids. Left in the record is the CDR3 DNA by itself, 42 bases read in frame from the first base. V is cut by 0 bases and J by 7 bases, and the space between the germline ends is 12 bases. The germline V gene (reference sequence) specifies LNHNV as CDR1 and YYDKDF as CDR2. Separate from the approximately 700-subject first cohort, the validation cohort of around 130 subjects was the group to which the donors belonged. The receptor comes from a woman aged 30 to 39 in good health and CMV-seropositive. The chain joins TRBV15 to TRBJ1-2, with no confidently assigned D gene. What was sequenced was PBMCs. The DNA is TGTGCCACCAGCAGAGAGGGCGTGATATCTGGCTACACCTTC. Its amino acids are CATSREGVISGYTF.